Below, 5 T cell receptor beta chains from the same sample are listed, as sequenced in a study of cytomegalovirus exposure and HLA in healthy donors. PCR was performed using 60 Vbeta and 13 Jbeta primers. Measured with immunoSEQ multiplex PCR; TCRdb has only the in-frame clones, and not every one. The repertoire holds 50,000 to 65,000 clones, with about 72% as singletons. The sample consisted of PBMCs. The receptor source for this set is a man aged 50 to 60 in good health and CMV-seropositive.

CDR3 nucleotide sequence: TGTGCCAGCGGGGACAGGGGCCGGGTTCAGTACTTC. Translated: CASGDRGRVQYF. This chain connects TRBV27 to TRBJ2-4, with TRBD1 identical over 10 bases. The CDR3 totals 12 residues. Trimming cost V 8 bases and J 11 bases; bases outside gene matches: 6. CDR1 and CDR2 (germline): MNHEY, SMNVEV (reference sequence).

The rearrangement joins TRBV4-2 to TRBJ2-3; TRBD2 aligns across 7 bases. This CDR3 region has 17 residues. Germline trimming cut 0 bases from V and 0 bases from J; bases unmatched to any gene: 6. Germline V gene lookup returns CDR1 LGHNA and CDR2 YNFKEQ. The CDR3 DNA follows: TGTGCCAGCAGCCAAGATGGAGCTAGCGGTAGCACAGATACGCAGTATTTT. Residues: CASSQDGASGSTDTQYF.

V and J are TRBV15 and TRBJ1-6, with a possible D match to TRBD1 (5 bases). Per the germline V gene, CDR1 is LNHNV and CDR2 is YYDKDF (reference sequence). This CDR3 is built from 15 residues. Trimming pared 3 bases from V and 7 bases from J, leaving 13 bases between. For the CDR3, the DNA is TGTGCCACCAGCAGTCTTACAGGCCTAAATTCACCCCTCCACTTT. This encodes CATSSLTGLNSPLHF. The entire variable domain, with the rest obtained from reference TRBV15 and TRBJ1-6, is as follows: DAMVIQNPRYQVTQFGKPVTLSCSQTLNHNVMYWYQQKSSQAPKLLFHYYDKDFNNEADTPDNFQSRRPNTSFCFLDIRSPGLGDTAMYLCATSSLTGLNSPLHFGNGTRLTVT.

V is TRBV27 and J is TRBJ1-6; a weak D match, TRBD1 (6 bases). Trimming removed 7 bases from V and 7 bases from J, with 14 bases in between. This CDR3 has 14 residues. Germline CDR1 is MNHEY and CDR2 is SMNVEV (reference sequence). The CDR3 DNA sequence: TGTGCCAGCAAGCGGGGGCAGGAAAATTCACCCCTCCACTTT. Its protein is CASKRGQENSPLHF.

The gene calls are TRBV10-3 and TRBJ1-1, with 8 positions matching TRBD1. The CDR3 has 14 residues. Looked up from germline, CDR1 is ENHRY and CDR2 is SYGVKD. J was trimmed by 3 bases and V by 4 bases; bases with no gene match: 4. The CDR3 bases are TGTGCCATCAGTGCTCAGGGACAGGACACTGAAGCTTTCTTT. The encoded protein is CAISAQGQDTEAFF.